This T cell receptor beta chain emerged from a study of monozygotic twins with inflammatory bowel disease. The germline gives CDR1 SGHRS, CDR2 YFSETQ. This CDR3 spans 16 amino acids. TCRdb reprocessed the 5' RACE reads, with one entry per CDR3 protein and no DNA. The repertoire table contains 150,000 to 200,000 distinct CDR3 sequences. J is TRBJ1-2 and V is TRBV5-1; TCRdb reports TRBD1, a call that lacks DNA to check it against. The TCR was taken from a human donor with ulcerative colitis or Crohn's disease, or a healthy co-twin of an affected twin (not recorded which). Sample: blood. The CDR3 region is CASSTRTGDEYYGYTF.